This entry lists 30 T cell receptor beta chains sequenced from one sample in a study of OX40 agonist ivuxolimab in advanced cancers. Library method: the immunoSEQ multiplex PCR assay. Entries here come from immuneACCESS through TCRdb and include only in-frame sequences with V and J called. Some clones fail to appear in such tables; in the studies checked, an unresolved V gene covers under half of the shortfall, and the cause of the remainder is unknown. The sample yields over 70,000 clones; roughly nine tenths were counted once. 0.19% of the sample lies in the top ten. The source was CD4+ or CD8+ T cells sorted from blood, collected in a trial of the OX40 agonist ivuxolimab. These receptors were taken from an adult with an advanced solid tumor such as melanoma, head and neck, liver or kidney cancer.

The chain combines TRBV30 with TRBJ2-3; D gene uncertain. In germline, CDR1 is GTSNPN, CDR2 SVGIG (reference sequence). The CDR3 length is 13 residues. V lost 1 base and J lost 6, with 11 bases in between. CDR3 in DNA: TGTGCCTGGAGTGGAAGGAGTCGGGATACGCAGTATTTT. It translates to CAWSGRSRDTQYF.

The gene calls are TRBV7-8 and TRBJ2-7; D is possibly TRBD1 (6 bases). V was shortened by 2 bases and J by 2 bases, with 13 bases between the two germline ends. The CDR3 is 15 residues long. Germline-derived CDR1 and CDR2 are SGHVS and FQNEAQ. As DNA, the CDR3 is TGTGCCAGCAGCTTAATGGGGGCCAGTACCTACGAGCAGTACGTC. Its protein is CASSLMGASTYEQYV.

This clone was found a few times. V usage is TRBV7-3 and J usage is TRBJ2-1; TRBD2 matches 7 bases. In germline, CDR1 is SGHTA, CDR2 FQGTGA. The CDR3 sequence is 15 residues long. With V trimmed by 3 bases and J by 8 bases, 10 bases remained unmatched. The CDR3 DNA follows: TGTGCCAGCAGCTTCCGGGGCGGGAGTAGCGATGAGCAGTTCTTC. Its translation: CASSFRGGSSDEQFF.

The chain couples TRBV30 to TRBJ1-1; D is possibly TRBD1 (5 bases). Trimming took 5 bases from V and 7 from J, leaving 8 bases between them. Germline assignment: CDR1 GTSNPN and CDR2 SVGIG (reference sequence). There are 10 residues in the CDR3. The CDR3 DNA reads TGTGCCTGGCGGGACCTTGAAGCTTTCTTT. Its protein is CAWRDLEAFF.

The chain carries TRBV9 and TRBJ2-1; D not resolved. V lost 1 base, J lost 8 bases, and 16 bases lay in between. From germline, CDR1 is SGDLS and CDR2 YYNGEE. CDR3 size: 15 residues. The CDR3 spells CASSVFLDREDEQFF. The CDR3 DNA reads TGTGCCAGCAGCGTATTCTTGGACCGAGAGGATGAGCAGTTCTTC.

The chain employs TRBV6-6 and TRBJ1-1; unclear D gene. The CDR3 has 15 amino acids. The germline CDR1 and CDR2 sequences are MNHNY and SVGAGI (reference sequence). V was cut by 0 bases and J by 1 base, with 9 bases left in between. The CDR3 is CASSYSSASNTEAFF. As DNA, the CDR3 is TGTGCCAGCAGTTACTCGTCTGCATCGAACACTGAAGCTTTCTTT.

Turning to this clone: The junction does not match germline at one end; this may be a read error. The chain uses TRBV23-1 and TRBJ2-2; D is undetermined. TRBV23-1 is labeled an ORF, and its function is uncertain. The length of the CDR3 is 8 residues. The CDR3 sequence: CASSIWVF. CDR3 DNA sequence: TGCGCCAGCAGCATCTGGGTTTTT.

This chain links TRBV6-1 with TRBJ2-5; 7 positions match TRBD2. CDR1 and CDR2 (germline): MNHNS, SASEGT. This CDR3 region has 16 residues. The V gene end was trimmed by 0 bases and the J gene end by 4 bases; junction bases not matched to a gene: 8. CDR3 amino acids: CASSEAGGRGGETQYF. DNA of the CDR3: TGTGCCAGCAGTGAAGCTGGGGGGAGGGGAGGAGAGACCCAGTACTTC.

This clone has only one observation. The rearrangement links TRBV28 to TRBJ2-7; possible D gene TRBD2, 5 bases. Trimming took off 4 bases at V and 7 bases at J, with 17 bases between the two ends. This CDR3 spans 14 amino acids. CDR1 and CDR2 from the germline V gene are MDHEN and SYDVKM. This chain's CDR3 is CASSSLRVTGEQYV. CDR3 DNA: TGTGCCAGCAGTTCCCTCCGGGTGACGGGAGAGCAGTACGTC.

The chain combines TRBV28 with TRBJ2-7, with TRBD2 identical over 7 bases. Germline CDR1 is MDHEN and CDR2 is SYDVKM. CDR3 length: 12 residues. Trimming cost V 1 base and J 6 bases; bases outside gene matches: 0. CDR3 region: CASSLSGGEQYF. CDR3 bases: TGTGCCAGCAGTTTATCGGGGGGCGAGCAGTACTTC.

The rearrangement links TRBV19 to TRBJ1-5, with 9 bases fitting TRBD1. Trimming removed 7 bases from V and 7 bases from J; junction bases left unmatched: 8. This CDR3 has 14 amino acids. CDR1 and CDR2 from the germline V gene are LNHDA and SQIVND (reference sequence). CDR3 in DNA: TGTGCCAGTATCGGGACAGGGAGGCGACAGCCCCAGCATTTT. Protein product: CASIGTGRRQPQHF.

The chain employs TRBV28 and TRBJ1-1; D is perhaps TRBD1 (6 bases). Trimming removed 7 bases at V and 8 bases at J, with 17 bases between. CDR1 and CDR2 from the germline V gene are MDHEN and SYDVKM. This CDR3 contains 13 residues. Here the CDR3 reads CASTLSPQGEAFF. The CDR3 region has the DNA TGTGCCAGCACCCTTTCACCCCAGGGGGAAGCTTTCTTT.

This chain connects TRBV6-5 to TRBJ1-5; D is perhaps TRBD1 (5 bases). Trimming cost V 5 bases and J 6 bases, with 8 bases left between them. The CDR3 totals 12 residues. Per the germline V gene, CDR1 is MNHEY and CDR2 is SVGAGI. The CDR3 loop is CASSTQAQPQHF. As DNA, the CDR3 is TGTGCCAGCAGTACACAGGCTCAGCCCCAGCATTTT.

This clone is a singleton in its sample. The rearrangement uses TRBV6-1 and TRBJ1-5; TRBD1 matches 9 bases. The CDR3 is 13 amino acids. The ends lost 6 bases at V and 7 bases at J; junction bases unmatched: 4. Germline V CDR1 and CDR2: MNHNS, SASEGT. CDR3 protein: CASSGTGNQPQHF. In DNA, the CDR3 is TGTGCCAGCAGCGGGACAGGGAACCAGCCCCAGCATTTT.

J is TRBJ2-2 and V is TRBV7-9; D uncertain. Germline V gene lookup returns CDR1 SEHNR and CDR2 FQNEAQ (reference sequence). The CDR3 is 16 residues long. Trimming took off 5 bases at V and 6 bases at J, with 19 bases between the two ends. This CDR3 is CASSRIRTLEAGELFF. Written as DNA, the CDR3 is TGTGCCAGCAGCAGAATAAGGACCCTTGAGGCCGGGGAGCTGTTTTTT. Full variable domain (outside the CDR3, taken from reference TRBV7-9 and TRBJ2-2): DTGVSQNPRHKITKRGQNVTFRCDPISEHNRLYWYRQTLGQGPEFLTYFQNEAQLEKSRLLSDRFSAERPKGSFSTLEIQRTEQGDSAMYLCASSRIRTLEAGELFFGEGSRLTVL.

The chain is built from TRBV18 and TRBJ1-1; 10 bases match TRBD1. Germline V gives CDR1 KGHSH, CDR2 LQKENI. V was clipped by 3 bases and J by 0 bases; unmatched bases: 4. The CDR3 is made up of 16 amino acids. The CDR3 protein is CASSPGTGALNTEAFF. For the CDR3, the DNA is TGTGCCAGCTCACCCGGGACAGGGGCGCTGAACACTGAAGCTTTCTTT.

This chain joins TRBV7-9 and TRBJ1-2, with TRBD1 identical over 10 bases. The V gene end was trimmed by 5 bases and the J gene end by 8 bases; junction bases not matched to a gene: 14. Germline-derived CDR1 and CDR2 are SEHNR and FQNEAQ (reference sequence). The CDR3 spans 16 residues. Written as DNA, the CDR3 is TGTGCCAGCAGCAAAAAGGCGGGACAGGGGTCGGGCGGCTACACCTTC. This codes for CASSKKAGQGSGGYTF.

The CDR3 region is CSASGVVFAFF. The CDR3, as DNA: TGCAGTGCTAGCGGGGTGGTCTTCGCTTTCTTT. This chain connects TRBV20-1 to TRBJ1-1; D gene ambiguous. Germline V lookup: CDR1 DFQATT, CDR2 SNEGSKA (reference sequence). The CDR3 spans 11 residues. The germline V and J ends were trimmed by 3 bases and 11 bases, with 13 bases remaining between them.

The chain carries TRBV7-9 and TRBJ1-6; 9 bases align to TRBD1. Germline V gene data show CDR1 as SEHNR and CDR2 as FQNEAQ (reference sequence). The CDR3 totals 17 residues. V shed 6 bases and J 0 bases; nucleotides not matched to a gene: 6. The CDR3 DNA sequence: TGTGCCAGCAGTCGAGGGACAGGGAGCTCCTATAATTCACCCCTCCACTTT. Its protein is CASSRGTGSSYNSPLHF.

This chain connects TRBV2 to TRBJ1-6; 8 bases are shared with TRBD1. The germline V gene encodes CDR1 SNHLY and CDR2 FYNNEI. The length of the CDR3 is 14 residues. With 6 bases clipped from V and 7 bases from J, the junction kept 5 bases outside the gene matches. The CDR3 DNA reads as TGTGCCAGCAGCCGGGACAGGCAAAATTCACCCCTCCACTTT. It translates to CASSRDRQNSPLHF.

V and J are TRBV5-1 and TRBJ1-3; tentative D call: TRBD1 (5 bases). The CDR3 is 15 amino acids. In germline, CDR1 is SGHRS, CDR2 YFSETQ. Trimming cost V 0 bases and J 0 bases, with 7 bases left between them. The CDR3 is CASSLGGDSGNTIYF. CDR3 coding DNA: TGCGCCAGCAGCTTGGGAGGGGACTCTGGAAACACCATATATTTT. The full variable domain, rest sourced from reference TRBV5-1 and TRBJ1-3, is KAGVTQTPRYLIKTRGQQVTLSCSPISGHRSVSWYQQTPGQGLQFLFEYFSETQRNKGNFPGRFSGRQFSNSRSEMNVSTLELGDSALYLCASSLGGDSGNTIYFGEGSWLTVV.

The genes are TRBV19 and TRBJ1-6; no clear D gene. This CDR3 spans 16 amino acids. Germline-derived CDR1 and CDR2 are LNHDA and SQIVND (reference sequence). Trimming removed 6 bases at V and 5 bases at J, with 17 bases between. CDR3 DNA sequence: TGTGCCAGTAGCCCGTCCGGGGTACGTCATAATTCACCCCTCCACTTT. It specifies CASSPSGVRHNSPLHF.

The chain is built from TRBV7-6 and TRBJ2-4, with 7 nucleotides matching TRBD1. The CDR3 runs to 13 residues. The V segment lost 5 bases and the J segment 7 bases; nucleotides outside the gene matches: 5. The germline CDR1 and CDR2 sequences are SGHVS and FNYEAQ. Written as DNA, the CDR3 is TGTGCCAGCAGCGGAGAGACAGGGAACATTCAGTACTTC. Its translation is CASSGETGNIQYF.

The chain is built from TRBV18 and TRBJ1-1; D gene ambiguous. CDR3 length: 15 amino acids. Trimming took off 2 bases at V and 2 bases at J, with 12 bases between the two ends. Germline loops: CDR1 KGHSH, CDR2 LQKENI. The CDR3 spells CASSPFGLPNTEAFF. The CDR3 coding sequence is TGTGCCAGCTCACCATTTGGCTTACCCAACACTGAAGCTTTCTTT. The entire variable domain, with the rest obtained from reference TRBV18 and TRBJ1-1, is as follows: NAGVMQNPRHLVRRRGQEARLRCSPMKGHSHVYWYRQLPEEGLKFMVYLQKENIIDESGMPKERFSAEFPKEGPSILRIQQVVRGDSAAYFCASSPFGLPNTEAFFGQGTRLTVV.

The V gene is TRBV28, the J gene TRBJ1-6; maybe TRBD1 (5 bases). CDR1 and CDR2 (germline): MDHEN, SYDVKM. The CDR3 is 15 residues long. Trimming shortened V by 3 bases and J by 5 bases, and 11 bases separated the two germline ends. The CDR3 sequence is CASSFGGLDNSPLHF. In DNA, the CDR3 is TGTGCCAGCAGTTTCGGGGGGTTGGATAATTCACCCCTCCACTTT.

The V gene is TRBV7-9, the J gene TRBJ1-5, with D unresolved. The CDR3 consists of 14 residues. CDR1 is SEHNR and CDR2 is FQNEAQ in the germline V gene (reference sequence). V shed 3 bases and J shed 3 bases, with 9 bases lying between them. This CDR3 is CASSFTTANQPQHF. The CDR3 bases are TGTGCCAGCAGCTTTACGACGGCCAATCAGCCCCAGCATTTT.

Only one count was recorded for this clone. The chain carries TRBV28 and TRBJ2-4, with unresolved D. Germline loops: CDR1 MDHEN, CDR2 SYDVKM. The V and J ends lost 8 bases and 0 bases respectively, with 8 bases between them. The CDR3 loop spans 13 amino acids. The CDR3 bases are TGTGCCAGCGTGGACGTAGCCAAAAACATTCAGTACTTC. Its protein is CASVDVAKNIQYF.

This clone was detected only once. CDR3 in amino acids: CASSISRQGGNTIYF. The CDR3 region has the DNA TGTGCCAGTAGTATCTCACGGCAGGGTGGAAACACCATATATTTT. The J gene is TRBJ1-3, the V gene TRBV19; tentative D call: TRBD1 (5 bases). Germline-derived CDR1 and CDR2 are LNHDA and SQIVND (reference sequence). The CDR3 extends over 15 amino acids. V dropped 3 bases and J dropped 3 bases, with 12 bases sitting between them.

The rearrangement joins TRBV4-1 to TRBJ2-7; the match to TRBD2 covers 10 bases. This CDR3 comprises 17 residues. The V gene end was trimmed by 1 base and the J gene end by 4 bases; junction bases not matched to a gene: 10. CDR1 is MGHRA and CDR2 is YSYEKL in the germline V gene. CDR3 loop: CASSQVFTSGIPYEQYF. The DNA for the CDR3 is TGCGCCAGCAGCCAAGTTTTCACTAGCGGGATCCCTTACGAGCAGTACTTC.

J is TRBJ2-5 and V is TRBV5-6; D is uncertain. This CDR3 region has 14 residues. Germline loops: CDR1 SGHDT, CDR2 YYEEEE. V was trimmed by 0 bases and J by 5 bases, leaving 11 bases between them. The CDR3 region is CASSLASGGETQYF. CDR3 bases: TGTGCCAGCAGCTTGGCCTCGGGTGGGGAGACCCAGTACTTC.